The next 5 T cell receptor beta chains were all read from a single sample in a study of technical replicates of blood from several donors. The repertoire was sequenced with immunoSEQ multiplex PCR; TCRdb's copy has only in-frame clones and lacks some. The sample lists 74,000 or so clones; roughly 93% were seen once. What was sequenced was T cells isolated from PBMCs. The receptors were sampled from a human donor in good health.

This chain connects TRBV11-2 to TRBJ2-7; D gene uncertain. The germline CDR1 and CDR2 sequences are SGHAT and FQNNGV. The CDR3 consists of 12 residues. V lost 2 bases and J lost 5, with 7 bases in between. The chain's CDR3 is CASSLMPNEQYF. The CDR3, as DNA: TGTGCCAGCAGCTTAATGCCTAACGAGCAGTACTTC.

Written as DNA, the CDR3 is TGTGCCAGCAGTTTCGGACAGCGTTATGAAGCTTTCTTT. It is translated as CASSFGQRYEAFF. The J gene is TRBJ1-1, the V gene TRBV27; D possibly corresponds to TRBD1 (6 bases). V was cut by 3 bases and J by 7 bases, with 12 bases left in between. The CDR3 covers 13 residues. Germline V gene sequence: CDR1 MNHEY, CDR2 SMNVEV (reference sequence).

The chain employs TRBV7-2 and TRBJ1-1; possibly TRBD1 for D (6 bases). The CDR3 is 14 residues long. Germline CDR1 is SGHTA and CDR2 is FQGNSA. V was pared by 5 bases and J by 11 bases, with 21 bases between. CDR3 nucleotides: TGTGCCAGCAGCCCATGGGACATGGCCTCTTTTGCTTTCTTT. Its protein is CASSPWDMASFAFF.

CDR3: CASSLGTRLSSYEQYF. The DNA of the CDR3 is TGTGCCAGCAGCTTAGGTACTAGGTTAAGCTCCTACGAGCAGTACTTC. The gene calls are TRBV7-8 and TRBJ2-7; D possibly corresponds to TRBD2 (5 bases). This CDR3 has 16 residues. Germline CDR1 is SGHVS and CDR2 is FQNEAQ. The germline V and J ends were trimmed by 1 base and 0 bases, with 13 bases remaining between them.

The chain carries TRBV6-6 and TRBJ2-7; D unresolved. Trimming pared 0 bases from V and 7 bases from J, leaving 7 bases between. Germline V CDR1 and CDR2: MNHNY, SVGAGI (reference sequence). The CDR3 contains 12 residues. In nucleotides, the CDR3 is TGTGCCAGCAGTTACTCGAGTGAGGAGCAGTACTTC. This codes for CASSYSSEEQYF.